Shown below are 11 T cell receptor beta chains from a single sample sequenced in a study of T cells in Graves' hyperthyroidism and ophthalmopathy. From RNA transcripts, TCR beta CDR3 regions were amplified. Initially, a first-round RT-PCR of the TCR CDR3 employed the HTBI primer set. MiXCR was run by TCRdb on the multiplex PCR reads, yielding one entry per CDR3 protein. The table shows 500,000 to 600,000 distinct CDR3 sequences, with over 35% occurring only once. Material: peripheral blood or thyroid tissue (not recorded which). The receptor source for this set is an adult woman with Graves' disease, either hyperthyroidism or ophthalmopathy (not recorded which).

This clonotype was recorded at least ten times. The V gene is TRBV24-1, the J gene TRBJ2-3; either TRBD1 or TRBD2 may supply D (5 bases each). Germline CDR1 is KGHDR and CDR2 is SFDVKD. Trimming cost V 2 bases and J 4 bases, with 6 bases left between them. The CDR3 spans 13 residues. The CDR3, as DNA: TGTGCCACCAGTGATTGGGACGCAGATACGCAGTATTTT. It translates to CATSDWDADTQYF.

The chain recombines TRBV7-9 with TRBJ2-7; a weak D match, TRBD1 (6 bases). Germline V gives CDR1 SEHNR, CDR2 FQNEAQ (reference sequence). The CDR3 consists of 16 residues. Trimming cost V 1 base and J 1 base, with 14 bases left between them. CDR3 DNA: TGTGCCAGCAGCTTAGACATCCGCAGGGGTTCCTACGAGCAGTACTTC. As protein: CASSLDIRRGSYEQYF. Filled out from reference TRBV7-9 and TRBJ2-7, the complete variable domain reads DTGVSQNPRHKITKRGQNVTFRCDPISEHNRLYWYRQTLGQGPEFLTYFQNEAQLEKSRLLSDRFSAERPKGSFSTLEIQRTEQGDSAMYLCASSLDIRRGSYEQYFGPGTRLTVT.

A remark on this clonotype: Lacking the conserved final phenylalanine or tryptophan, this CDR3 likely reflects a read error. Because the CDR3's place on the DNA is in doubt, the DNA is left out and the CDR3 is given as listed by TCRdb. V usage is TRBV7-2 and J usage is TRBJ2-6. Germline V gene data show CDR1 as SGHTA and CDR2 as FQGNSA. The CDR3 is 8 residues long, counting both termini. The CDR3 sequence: CASSFGLV.

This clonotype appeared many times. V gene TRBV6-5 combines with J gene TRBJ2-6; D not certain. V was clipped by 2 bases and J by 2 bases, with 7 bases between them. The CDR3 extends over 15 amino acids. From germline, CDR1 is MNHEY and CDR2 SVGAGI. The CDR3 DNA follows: TGTGCCAGCAGTTACGGTGGAGCTGGGGCCAACGTCCTGACTTTC. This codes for CASSYGGAGANVLTF.

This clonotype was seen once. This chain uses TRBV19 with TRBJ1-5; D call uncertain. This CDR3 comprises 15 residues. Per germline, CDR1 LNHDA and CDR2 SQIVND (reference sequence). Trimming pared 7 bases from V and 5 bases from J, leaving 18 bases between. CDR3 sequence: CASIGKVGGYQPQHF. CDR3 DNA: TGTGCCAGTATTGGAAAAGTGGGAGGATATCAGCCCCAGCATTTT.

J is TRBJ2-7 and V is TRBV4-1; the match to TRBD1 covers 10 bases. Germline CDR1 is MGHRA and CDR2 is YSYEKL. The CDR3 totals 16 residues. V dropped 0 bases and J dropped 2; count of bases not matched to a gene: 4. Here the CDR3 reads CASSQDGTGATYEQYF. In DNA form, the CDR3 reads TGCGCCAGCAGCCAAGATGGGACAGGGGCGACCTACGAGCAGTACTTC.

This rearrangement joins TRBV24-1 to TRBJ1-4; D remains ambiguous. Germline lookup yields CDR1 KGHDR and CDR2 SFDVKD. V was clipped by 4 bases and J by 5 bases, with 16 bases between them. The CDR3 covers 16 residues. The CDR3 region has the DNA TGTGCCACCAGTGACCCGCGGACTAGCGGGAATGAAAAACTGTTTTTT. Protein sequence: CATSDPRTSGNEKLFF.

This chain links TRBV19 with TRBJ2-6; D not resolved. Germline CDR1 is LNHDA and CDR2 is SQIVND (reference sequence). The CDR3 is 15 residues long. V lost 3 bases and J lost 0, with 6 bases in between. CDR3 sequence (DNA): TGTGCCAGTAGTATCCTCCACTCTGGGGCCAACGTCCTGACTTTC. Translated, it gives CASSILHSGANVLTF.

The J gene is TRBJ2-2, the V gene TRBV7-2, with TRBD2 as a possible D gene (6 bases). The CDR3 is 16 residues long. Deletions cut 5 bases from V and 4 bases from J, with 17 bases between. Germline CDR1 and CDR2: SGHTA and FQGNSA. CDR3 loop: CASSLMAGSPTGELFF. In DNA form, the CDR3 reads TGTGCCAGCAGCCTTATGGCGGGATCGCCCACCGGGGAGCTGTTTTTT.

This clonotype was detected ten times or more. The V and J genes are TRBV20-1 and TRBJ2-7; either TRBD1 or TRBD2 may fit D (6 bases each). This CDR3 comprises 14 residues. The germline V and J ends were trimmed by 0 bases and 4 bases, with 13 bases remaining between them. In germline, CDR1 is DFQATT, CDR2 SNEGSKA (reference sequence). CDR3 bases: TGCAGTGCTAGAGATCCTTGGGGGGCTTACGAGCAGTACTTC. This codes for CSARDPWGAYEQYF.

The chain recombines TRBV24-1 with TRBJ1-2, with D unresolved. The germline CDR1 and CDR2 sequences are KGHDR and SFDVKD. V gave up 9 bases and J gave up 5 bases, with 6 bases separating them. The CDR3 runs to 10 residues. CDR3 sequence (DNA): TGTGCCACCGCGGGATATGGCTACACCTTC. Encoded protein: CATAGYGYTF.